Below are 5 T cell receptor beta chains sequenced from a single sample in a study of precursors of human CD4 cytotoxic T cells. From the reads, TCRdb called clonotypes with MiXCR, one entry per CDR3 protein. Here the sample spans about 240 distinct CDR3 sequences, about 24% being singletons. The bulk UMI libraries came from four sorted CD4+ memory subsets, including IL-7R-high and IL-7R-negative TEMRA. The sequenced material came from memory CD4+ T cells from blood (PBMCs). The receptor source for this set is a human donor in good health.

In its sample, this clonotype ranks as large (0.1 to 1%). This chain links TRBV6-5 with TRBJ2-1; possible D gene TRBD1, 5 bases. The CDR3 covers 18 residues. V was pared by 0 bases and J by 3 bases, with 18 bases between. CDR1 MNHEY and CDR2 SVGAGI come from the germline V gene. The CDR3 sequence: CASSYSRFWTNLYNEQFF. CDR3 DNA: TGTGCCAGCAGTTACTCGAGGTTTTGGACAAACCTCTACAATGAGCAGTTCTTC.

This clonotype is labeled large. This chain uses TRBV6-5 with TRBJ1-1, with D unresolved. Looked up from germline, CDR1 is MNHEY and CDR2 is SVGAGI. The CDR3 covers 14 residues. Trimming stripped 2 bases from V and 4 bases from J, with 11 bases between. CDR3: CASSYQSRSTEAFF. The CDR3 DNA reads as TGTGCCAGCAGTTACCAATCCAGGAGCACTGAAGCTTTCTTT.

The chain uses TRBV20-1 and TRBJ2-4, with D unresolved. V was pared by 3 bases and J by 1 base, with 19 bases between. Germline CDR1 and CDR2: DFQATT and SNEGSKA (reference sequence). This CDR3 contains 17 residues. The CDR3 protein is CSASPSRAPRAKNIQYF. The DNA for the CDR3 is TGCAGTGCTAGTCCATCCCGGGCCCCGCGGGCCAAAAACATTCAGTACTTC.

The chain joins TRBV28 to TRBJ2-7, with D maybe TRBD1 (5 bases). The CDR3 runs to 14 residues. Trimming shortened V by 6 bases and J by 3 bases, and 15 bases separated the two germline ends. From germline, CDR1 is MDHEN and CDR2 SYDVKM. The CDR3 sequence is CASSPVDRNYEQYF. CDR3 in DNA: TGTGCCAGCAGCCCCGTCGACAGAAACTACGAGCAGTACTTC.

Note on this clonotype: This may be a read error: a much more frequent sequence differs by one nucleotide. This sequence joins TRBV2 and TRBJ2-2; possibly TRBD2 for D (6 bases). There are 14 residues in the CDR3. Germline lookup yields CDR1 SNHLY and CDR2 FYNNEI. In nucleotides, the CDR3 is TGTGCCAGCAGCTTAGCGGAGCACACCAGGGAGCTGTTTTTT. Residues: CASSLAEHTRELFF. The full variable domain, its missing parts supplied by reference TRBV2 and TRBJ2-2, is EPEVTQTPSHQVTQMGQEVILRCVPISNHLYFYWYRQILGQKVEFLVSFYNNEISEKSEIFDDQFSVERPDGSNFTLKIRSTKLEDSAMYFCASSLAEHTRELFFGEGSRLTVL.